Listed below are T cell receptor beta chains from one sample, sequenced in a study of blood T cell repertoires in COVID-19. Produced via immunoSEQ multiplex PCR; TCRdb's table is partial and in-frame only. The repertoire holds more than 200,000 clones, with approximately 80% as singletons. Sequenced material: peripheral blood. These TCRs come from a woman aged 40 to 55 who had recovered from COVID-19. The CDR3 runs from the conserved cysteine through the conserved F or W. Each record gives: V gene, clone size, D gene, CDR3 length, J gene, CDR3 protein, CDR3 DNA. D genes are given only for firm matches. The size of a clone is reported for some rows only, either as once, few or many, or as a class for expanded clones.

TRBV7-9	.	.	15	TRBJ1-4	CASSRRTAGLEKLFF	TGTGCCAGCAGCCGACGGACAGCCGGGCTGGAAAAACTGTTTTTT
TRBV7-9	.	TRBD1	15	TRBJ2-5	CASSLGTGFVETQYF	TGTGCCAGCAGCTTAGGGACAGGGTTTGTGGAGACCCAGTACTTC
TRBV5-1	.	.	13	TRBJ1-2	CASSLVGEGGYTF	TGCGCCAGCAGCTTGGTAGGGGAAGGTGGCTACACCTTC
TRBV5-1	.	.	13	TRBJ2-5	CASSLVREETQYF	TGCGCCAGCAGCTTGGTACGTGAGGAGACCCAGTACTTC
TRBV7-9	many	.	14	TRBJ2-3	CASSFDSRMDTQYF	TGTGCCAGCAGCTTCGACTCCCGAATGGATACGCAGTATTTT
TRBV6-2/TRBV6-3	.	.	16	TRBJ1-1	CASSPRTRRETSEAFF	TGTGCCAGCAGTCCCCGGACGCGCCGGGAGACTTCTGAAGCTTTCTTT
TRBV19	.	.	12	TRBJ1-2	CASHEEGNGYTF	TGTGCCAGTCACGAGGAGGGGAATGGCTACACCTTC
TRBV9	.	TRBD1	12	TRBJ2-1	CASGTGANEQFF	TGTGCCAGTGGGACAGGGGCCAATGAGCAGTTCTTC
TRBV5-1	.	TRBD2	14	TRBJ2-2	CASSGEGTTGELFF	TGCGCCAGCAGCGGGGAGGGTACCACCGGGGAGCTGTTTTTT
TRBV11-3	once	.	13	TRBJ2-2	CASTTYTAGELFF	TGTGCCAGCACCACCTATACGGCCGGGGAGCTGTTTTTT
TRBV6-2/TRBV6-3	.	TRBD1	18	TRBJ2-7	CASSSPLGEQGAPYEQYF	TGTGCCAGCAGTTCCCCTTTGGGAGAACAGGGGGCCCCATACGAGCAGTACTTC
TRBV7-2	few	.	14	TRBJ2-1	CASSLSGTYNEQFF	TGTGCCAGCAGCTTATCAGGCACCTACAATGAGCAGTTCTTC
TRBV7-6	.	.	15	TRBJ1-2	CASSPRQDPNYGYTF	TGTGCCAGCAGCCCGCGACAGGACCCTAACTATGGCTACACCTTC
TRBV12-5	once	.	15	TRBJ1-4	CASSFSRTDNEKLFF	TGTGCTAGTAGTTTTTCCCGGACAGATAATGAAAAACTGTTTTTT
TRBV7-8	.	.	14	TRBJ1-1	CASSFREERTEAFF	TGTGCCAGCAGCTTCCGGGAGGAGCGCACTGAAGCTTTCTTT
TRBV18	.	.	15	TRBJ2-4	CASSPRRGSSNIQYF	TGTGCCAGCTCACCGCGCAGGGGATCTTCAAACATTCAGTACTTC
TRBV7-9	.	TRBD1	16	TRBJ1-6	CASSNRTGGRGSPLHF	TGTGCCAGCAGCAACCGGACAGGGGGGAGAGGTTCACCCCTCCACTTT
TRBV28	.	.	15	TRBJ2-2	CASSLSSGNTGELFF	TGTGCCAGCAGTTTATCGTCGGGAAACACCGGGGAGCTGTTTTTT
TRBV2	.	.	14	TRBJ1-1	CASSSGTLNTEAFF	TGTGCCAGCAGTTCCGGGACACTGAACACTGAAGCTTTCTTT
TRBV29-1	.	TRBD1	14	TRBJ2-1	CSVERGSGGNEQFF	TGCAGCGTTGAAAGGGGTTCAGGGGGCAATGAGCAGTTCTTC
TRBV7-3	.	.	13	TRBJ1-1	CASSSQENTEAFF	TGTGCCAGCAGCTCACAGGAGAACACTGAAGCTTTCTTT
TRBV5-1	.	TRBD1	14	TRBJ2-2	CASSLVQGQGELFF	TGCGCCAGCAGCTTGGTACAGGGGCAGGGGGAGCTGTTTTTT
TRBV28	.	TRBD1	14	TRBJ1-2	CASSTPGQGWGYTF	TGTGCCAGCAGTACTCCGGGACAGGGTTGGGGCTACACCTTC
TRBV7-9	once	.	14	TRBJ2-7	CASSDRDLGYEQYF	TGTGCCAGCAGCGACCGGGACTTAGGCTACGAGCAGTACTTC
TRBV30	.	TRBD2	14	TRBJ2-7	CAWPRRGASYEQYF	TGTGCCTGGCCGAGGCGGGGGGCCTCCTACGAGCAGTACTTC
TRBV5-1	.	.	12	TRBJ1-2	CASSLASYGYTF	TGCGCCAGCAGCTTGGCTAGCTATGGCTACACCTTC
TRBV19	.	TRBD1	14	TRBJ1-2	CASSVDRGAYGYTF	TGTGCCAGTAGTGTGGACAGGGGAGCCTATGGCTACACCTTC
TRBV3-1/TRBV3-2	.	TRBD2	17	TRBJ2-3	CASSQGGLAGDTDTQYF	TGTGCCAGCAGCCAAGGAGGGCTAGCGGGGGATACAGATACGCAGTATTTT
TRBV18	.	.	16	TRBJ1-1	CASSPLPGHSNTEAFF	TGTGCCAGCTCACCACTGCCGGGACACTCGAACACTGAAGCTTTCTTT
TRBV12-5	once	.	13	TRBJ1-5	CASGFFSNQPQHF	TGTGCTAGTGGTTTCTTCAGCAATCAGCCCCAGCATTTT
TRBV6-5	.	TRBD1	15	TRBJ1-4	CASSYSDRGNEKLFF	TGTGCCAGCAGTTATTCCGACAGGGGAAATGAAAAACTGTTTTTT